Below, 6 T cell receptor beta chains from the same sample are listed, as sequenced in a study of shared clonotypes between healthy human individuals. Libraries were prepared by immunoSEQ multiplex PCR; TCRdb keeps only in-frame clonotypes and omits some of them. The sample shows some 2,500,000 clones, approximately 94% of them seen only once. Sequences were obtained from naive CD4+ T cells from PBMCs. Noted subset: CD45RA+ positively selected. The source of these receptors is a man aged 18 to 30 in good health. Some clones in this sample may be carry-over from other donors' samples.

V is TRBV5-6 and J is TRBJ2-7; a weak D match, TRBD1 (7 bases). Trimming removed 1 base at V and 2 bases at J, with 13 bases between. Germline V lookup: CDR1 SGHDT, CDR2 YYEEEE. The CDR3 length is 15 residues. CDR3 bases: TGTGCCAGCAGCTTGTTCCCAGGGGGGACCTACGAGCAGTACTTC. Translated, it gives CASSLFPGGTYEQYF.

This clone occurred once. Within the sample, other DNA sequences also encode this same CDR3. This chain links TRBV5-4 with TRBJ2-5; D is tentatively TRBD1 or TRBD2 (5 bases each). This CDR3 has 14 amino acids. V was pared by 3 bases and J by 4 bases, with 13 bases between. Per the germline V gene, CDR1 is SGHNT and CDR2 is YYREEE (reference sequence). CDR3 sequence reads: CASSSRQGAETQYF. As DNA, the CDR3 is TGTGCCAGCAGCTCCAGGCAGGGAGCAGAGACCCAGTACTTC.

CDR3 sequence reads: CASSLVMTGPYGYTF. The DNA for the CDR3 is TGTGCCAGCAGCTTGGTCATGACAGGGCCGTATGGCTACACCTTC. V and J are TRBV5-8 and TRBJ1-2, with TRBD1 matching over 7 bases. CDR1 is SGHTS, CDR2 YDEGEE, per germline. J lost 5 bases, V lost 0 bases, and 7 bases had no gene match. This CDR3 has 15 amino acids.

Written as DNA, the CDR3 is TGTGCCAGTAGTATGATCGGGGACAGCAATCAGCCCCAGCATTTT. Translation: CASSMIGDSNQPQHF. V gene TRBV19 combines with J gene TRBJ1-5, with D possibly being TRBD1 (5 bases). The V end lost 3 bases, the J end lost 1 base, and 10 bases lay between the germline ends. The CDR3 extends over 15 amino acids. Looked up from germline, CDR1 is LNHDA and CDR2 is SQIVND (reference sequence).

The gene calls are TRBV19 and TRBJ2-2, with TRBD1 identical over 9 bases. This CDR3 contains 16 residues. V was pared by 5 bases and J by 5 bases, with 9 bases of the junction left unmatched. The germline V gene has CDR1 LNHDA and CDR2 SQIVND (reference sequence). CDR3 residues: CASSDTGGLETGELFF. CDR3 nucleotides: TGTGCCAGTAGTGATACAGGGGGCCTAGAAACCGGGGAGCTGTTTTTT.

The chain has TRBV28 and TRBJ1-2; 10 nucleotides line up with TRBD1. There are 18 residues in the CDR3. Germline loops: CDR1 MDHEN, CDR2 SYDVKM. J was trimmed by 8 bases and V by 4 bases; bases with no gene match: 19. The CDR3 nucleotides read TGTGCCAGCAGTTCCACCTCATGGGGGACAGGGGCACCTGGAGGCTACACCTTC. It translates to CASSSTSWGTGAPGGYTF.